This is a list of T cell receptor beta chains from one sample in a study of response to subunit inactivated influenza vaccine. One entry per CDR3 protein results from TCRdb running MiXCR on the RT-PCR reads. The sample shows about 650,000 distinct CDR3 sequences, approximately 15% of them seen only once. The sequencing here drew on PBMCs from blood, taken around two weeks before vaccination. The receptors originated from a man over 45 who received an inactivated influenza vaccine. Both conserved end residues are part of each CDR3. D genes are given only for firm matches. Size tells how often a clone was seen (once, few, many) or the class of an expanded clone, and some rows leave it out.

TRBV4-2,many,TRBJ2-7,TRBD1,CASSQGDRGYEQYF,TGTGCCAGCAGCCAAGGGGACAGAGGATACGAGCAGTACTTC
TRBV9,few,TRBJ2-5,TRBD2,CASSATSGRYQETQYF,TGTGCCAGCAGCGCTACTAGCGGGAGGTACCAAGAGACCCAGTACTTC
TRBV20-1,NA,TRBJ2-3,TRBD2,CSARGPAGGQDTQYF,TGCAGTGCTAGAGGTCCAGCGGGGGGGCAGGATACGCAGTATTTT
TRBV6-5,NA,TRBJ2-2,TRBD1,CASSLGGAYTGELFF,TGTGCCAGCAGTTTAGGGGGCGCGTACACCGGGGAGCTGTTTTTT
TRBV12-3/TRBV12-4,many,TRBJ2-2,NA,CASRGANTGELFF,TGTGCCAGCAGGGGGGCGAACACCGGGGAGCTGTTTTTT
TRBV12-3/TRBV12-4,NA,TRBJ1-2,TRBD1,CASSLAGGAIYGYTF,TGTGCCAGCAGCCTAGCAGGGGGCGCGATTTATGGCTACACCTTC
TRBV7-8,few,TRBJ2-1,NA,CASSLISHDNEQFF,TGTGCCAGCAGCTTAATCTCCCATGACAATGAGCAGTTCTTC
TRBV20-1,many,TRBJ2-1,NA,CSAMSPIGAEDNEQFF,TGCAGTGCGATGTCCCCGATAGGAGCGGAAGACAATGAGCAGTTCTTC
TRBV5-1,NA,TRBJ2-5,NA,CASSGRGYQETQYF,TGCGCCAGCAGCGGGCGCGGGTACCAAGAGACCCAGTACTTC
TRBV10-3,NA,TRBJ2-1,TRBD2,CAISSTSGRDEQFF,TGTGCCATCAGCTCAACTAGCGGGAGAGATGAGCAGTTCTTC
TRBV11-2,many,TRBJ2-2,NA,CASSSSWELFF,TGTGCCAGCAGCTCCTCTTGGGAGCTGTTTTTT
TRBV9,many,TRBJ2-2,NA,CASTGVRTGELFF,TGTGCCAGCACTGGGGTTCGGACCGGGGAGCTGTTTTTT
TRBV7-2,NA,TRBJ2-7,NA,CASSPTPQYEQYF,TGTGCCAGCAGCCCGACCCCTCAATACGAGCAGTACTTC
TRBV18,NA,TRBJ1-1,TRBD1,CASSPPETGITEAFF,TGTGCCAGCTCACCCCCGGAGACAGGGATCACTGAAGCTTTCTTT
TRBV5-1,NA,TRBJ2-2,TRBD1,CASSGTGTDANTGELFF,TGCGCCAGCAGCGGAACCGGGACAGACGCGAACACCGGGGAGCTGTTTTTT
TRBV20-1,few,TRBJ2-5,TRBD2,CRGQGGAGETQYF,TGCAGGGGTCAGGGAGGGGCCGGGGAGACCCAGTACTTC
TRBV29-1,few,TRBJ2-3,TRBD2,CSVTGLAGGPIKDTQYF,TGCAGCGTTACCGGACTAGCGGGAGGGCCCATTAAGGATACGCAGTATTTT
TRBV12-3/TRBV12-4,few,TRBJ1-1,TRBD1,CASSFGQGGLNTEAFF,TGTGCCAGCAGTTTCGGACAGGGGGGACTGAACACTGAAGCTTTCTTT
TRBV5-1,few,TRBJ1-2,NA,CASSPGDTFNYGYTF,TGCGCCAGCAGCCCGGGGGACACCTTTAACTATGGCTACACCTTC
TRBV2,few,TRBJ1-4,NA,CASSEMEKLFF,TGTGCCAGCAGTGAAATGGAGAAACTGTTTTTT
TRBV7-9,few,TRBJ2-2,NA,CASSLPDRELFF,TGTGCCAGCAGCTTGCCGGACCGGGAGCTGTTTTTT
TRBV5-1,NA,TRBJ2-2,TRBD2,CASSSEYRGGAGELFF,TGCGCCAGCAGCTCAGAATACCGGGGGGGAGCCGGGGAGCTGTTTTTT
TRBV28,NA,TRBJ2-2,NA,CASSLGTPGTGELFF,TGTGCCAGCAGTTTAGGCACCCCGGGGACCGGGGAGCTGTTTTTT
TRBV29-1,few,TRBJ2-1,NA,CSVRRGVGEQFF,TGCAGCGTCCGCCGGGGCGTCGGTGAGCAGTTCTTC
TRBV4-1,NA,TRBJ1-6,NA,CASSRTLVRGDSPLHF,TGCGCCAGCAGCCGAACGTTGGTCAGAGGGGATTCACCCCTCCACTTT
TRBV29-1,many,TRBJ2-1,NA,CSVEEGLREQFF,TGCAGCGTTGAAGAAGGGCTCAGAGAGCAGTTCTTC
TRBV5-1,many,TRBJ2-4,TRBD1,CASSLRGQGDIQYF,TGCGCCAGCAGCTTGAGGGGGCAAGGCGACATTCAGTACTTC
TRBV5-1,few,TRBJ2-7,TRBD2,CASSPGDGLAATYEQYF,TGCGCCAGCAGCCCCGGGGATGGACTAGCGGCCACCTACGAGCAGTACTTC
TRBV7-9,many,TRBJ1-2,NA,CASSPLATASHTF,TGTGCCAGCAGCCCCTTGGCGACAGCTAGTCACACCTTC
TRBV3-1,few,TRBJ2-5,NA,CASSQDRRDYQETQYF,TGTGCCAGCAGCCAAGATCGGAGAGACTACCAAGAGACCCAGTACTTC
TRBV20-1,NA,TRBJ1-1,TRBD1,CSASVTGNAEAFF,TGCAGTGCTAGTGTGACAGGGAATGCTGAAGCTTTCTTT
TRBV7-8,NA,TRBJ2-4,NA,CASSLASYTLAKNIQYF,TGTGCCAGCAGCTTGGCCAGCTATACACTAGCCAAAAACATTCAGTACTTC
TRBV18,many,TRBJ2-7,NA,CASSPLNFSPSSYEQYF,TGTGCCAGCTCACCACTGAACTTCTCACCTAGCTCCTACGAGCAGTACTTC
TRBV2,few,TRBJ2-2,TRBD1,CASSALPPGQYTGELFF,TGTGCCAGCAGTGCCCTTCCACCGGGACAGTACACCGGGGAGCTGTTTTTT
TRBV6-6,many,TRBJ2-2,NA,CASTENTGELFF,TGTGCCAGCACGGAGAACACCGGGGAGCTGTTTTTT
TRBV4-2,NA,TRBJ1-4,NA,CASSHDFGATNEKLFF,TGTGCCAGCAGCCATGACTTTGGGGCAACTAATGAAAAACTGTTTTTT
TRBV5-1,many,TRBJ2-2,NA,CASSSGNTGELFF,TGTGCCAGCAGTTCAGGGAACACCGGGGAGCTGTTTTTT
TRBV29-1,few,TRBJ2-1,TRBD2,CSVGSAGLAGVNEQFF,TGCAGCGTTGGTTCAGCGGGACTAGCGGGAGTCAATGAGCAGTTCTTC
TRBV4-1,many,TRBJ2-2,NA,CASSSPGELFF,TGCGCCAGCAGCTCCCCCGGGGAGCTGTTTTTT
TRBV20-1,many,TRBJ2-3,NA,CSASIAKDTDTQYF,TGCAGTGCTAGTATCGCTAAAGATACAGATACGCAGTATTTT
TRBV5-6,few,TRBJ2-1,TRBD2,CASSGVAGGPWNEQFF,TGTGCCAGCAGCGGCGTAGCGGGAGGGCCGTGGAATGAGCAGTTCTTC
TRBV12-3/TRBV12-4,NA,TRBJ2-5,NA,CASSLARAQETQYF,TGTGCCAGCAGTTTAGCCAGGGCCCAAGAGACCCAGTACTTC
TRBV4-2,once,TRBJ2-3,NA,CASSGRGGTSTDTQYF,TGTGCCAGCAGCGGCAGGGGCGGCACTAGCACAGATACGCAGTATTTT
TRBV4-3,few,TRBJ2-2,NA,CASSRTPGAGELFF,TGCGCCAGCAGCCGAACCCCAGGGGCCGGGGAGCTGTTTTTT
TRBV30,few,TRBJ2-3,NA,CAWSERASDTQYF,TGTGCCTGGAGTGAGAGGGCTTCAGATACGCAGTATTTT
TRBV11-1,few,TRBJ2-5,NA,CASSFRQNQETQYF,TGTGCCAGCAGCTTTCGACAGAACCAAGAGACCCAGTACTTC
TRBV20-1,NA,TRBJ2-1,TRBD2,CSASRALGGRPNEQFF,TGCAGTGCTAGTAGAGCACTGGGCGGGAGGCCCAATGAGCAGTTCTTC
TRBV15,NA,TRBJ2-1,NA,CATSREDVSVGEQFF,TGTGCCACCAGCAGAGAAGATGTATCGGTCGGTGAGCAGTTCTTC
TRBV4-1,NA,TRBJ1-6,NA,CASSDGSYNSPLHF,TGCGCCAGCTCGGATGGCTCCTATAATTCACCCCTCCACTTT
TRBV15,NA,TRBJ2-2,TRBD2,CATSSSRGAPDTGELFF,TGTGCCACCAGCAGTTCGCGGGGGGCCCCGGACACCGGGGAGCTGTTTTTT
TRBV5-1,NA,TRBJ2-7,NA,CASWTGTLGYEQYF,TGCGCCAGTTGGACCGGGACCCTTGGATACGAGCAGTACTTC
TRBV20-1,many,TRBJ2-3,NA,CSARRLDTQYF,TGCAGTGCTAGACGCTTAGATACGCAGTATTTT
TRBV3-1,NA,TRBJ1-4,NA,CASSQAIEKLFF,TGTGCCAGCAGCCAAGCCATCGAAAAACTGTTTTTT